Shown below are 32 T cell receptor beta chains from a single sample sequenced in a study of persistence of HIV-infected CD4 T cells. Cells were stimulated nonspecifically with anti-CD3/anti-CD28 magnetic beads. CD4+ T cells upregulating both CD40 ligand and CD69 were sorted as responding cells. No antigen has been assigned to these receptors. Sequencing used immunoSEQ version 4 in survey mode. Profiling relied on immunoSEQ multiplex PCR, and the TCRdb table lists in-frame clones only, not all of them. Of tens of thousands of clones in the sample, around 89% were seen once. The source was CD4+ T cells sorted from PBMCs after roughly 18-hour stimulation, collected from a patient who received antiretroviral therapy. Every receptor here comes from an adult woman with HIV who was CMV-seropositive.

CDR3 coding DNA: TGTGCCGCCCAAGACCAGGGCGACTACGAGCAGTACTTC. Its translation is CAAQDQGDYEQYF. The gene calls are TRBV21-1 and TRBJ2-7; the table gives TRBD1 as D, unverified against the DNA. TRBV21-1 is a known pseudogene. This CDR3 spans 13 amino acids.

The table lists this clone with a few counts. The rearrangement links TRBV2 to TRBJ1-1, with a weak D call TRBD1 (5 bases). CDR1 is SNHLY, CDR2 FYNNEI, per germline. V was clipped by 8 bases and J by 0 bases, with 10 bases between them. CDR3 length: 13 residues. CDR3 coding DNA: TGTGCCAGCGGGAGGGGTGTGAACACTGAAGCTTTCTTT. Encoded protein: CASGRGVNTEAFF.

The genes are TRBV10-3 and TRBJ1-5; TRBD1 aligns across 7 bases. CDR1 and CDR2 from the germline V gene are ENHRY and SYGVKD. CDR3 length: 14 residues. Losses at the gene ends were 5 bases for V and 1 base for J; bases not matched to a gene: 2. The CDR3 sequence is CAISRGQSNQPQHF. Here the CDR3 DNA reads TGTGCCATCAGTCGGGGACAGAGCAATCAGCCCCAGCATTTT.

In nucleotides, the CDR3 is TGCGCCAGCAGTGGGACAGGGTCGTTCAGGAACACTGAAGCTTTCTTT. Residues: CASSGTGSFRNTEAFF. The chain is built from TRBV10-1 and TRBJ1-1; 8 bases are shared with TRBD1. Germline V gene data show CDR1 as WNHNN and CDR2 as SYGVQD (reference sequence). The CDR3 sequence is 16 residues long. J was trimmed by 1 base and V by 4 bases; bases with no gene match: 8.

CDR3 nucleotide sequence: TGCAGTGCCACCATGACCTGGGGCTACACCTTC. Protein: CSATMTWGYTF. This chain links TRBV20-1 with TRBJ1-2, with D unclear. Germline-derived CDR1 and CDR2 are DFQATT and SNEGSKA (reference sequence). CDR3 length: 11 residues. V was cut by 6 bases and J by 8 bases, with 13 bases left in between.

This chain joins TRBV9 and TRBJ1-2; a possible D gene is TRBD1 (5 bases). CDR1 and CDR2 (germline): SGDLS, YYNGEE. Trimming pared 4 bases from V and 6 bases from J, leaving 16 bases between. The CDR3 has 14 amino acids. The CDR3 DNA follows: TGTGCCAGCAGCCTCTTATTGGGGGATAATGGCTACACCTTC. The encoded protein is CASSLLLGDNGYTF.

The chain uses TRBV3-1 (or the pseudogene TRBV3-2) and TRBJ1-1; D ambiguous. The CDR3 runs 12 residues. Germline CDR1 and CDR2: LGHDT and YNNKEL (reference sequence). V lost 4 bases to trimming and J lost 3 bases, with 6 bases between them. Written as DNA, the CDR3 is TGTGCCAGCAGCCGTCAGTACACTGAAGCTTTCTTT. Amino acids: CASSRQYTEAFF.

J is TRBJ2-2 and V is TRBV5-5; D is undetermined. V was trimmed by 0 bases and J by 5 bases, leaving 11 bases between them. The CDR3 is 15 amino acids. Germline CDR1 reads SGHKS; CDR2 reads YYEKEE (reference sequence). In DNA form, the CDR3 reads TGTGCCAGCAGCTTGGCCTGGAGACGAACCGGGGAGCTGTTTTTT. Protein product: CASSLAWRRTGELFF.

This clone came up once. A read error may account for a junction end that differs from germline. The chain employs TRBV30 and TRBJ1-3; 7 nucleotides align to TRBD1. Per germline, CDR1 GTSNPN and CDR2 SVGIG (reference sequence). The CDR3 loop spans 14 amino acids. The CDR3 region is CAGRYRGSGNTIYF. DNA for the CDR3: TGTGCCGGGAGGTACAGGGGCTCTGGAAACACCATATATTTT.

The chain combines TRBV30 with TRBJ1-3; D is uncertain. The CDR3 runs 14 residues. Trimming stripped 4 bases from V and 2 bases from J, with 12 bases between. In germline, CDR1 is GTSNPN, CDR2 SVGIG (reference sequence). CDR3: CAWMGVGAGNTIYF. The CDR3, as DNA: TGTGCCTGGATGGGTGTTGGGGCTGGAAACACCATATATTTT.

The chain couples TRBV20-1 to TRBJ1-1; tentative D call: TRBD1 (5 bases). The ends were cut back, 4 bases at V and 7 bases at J, with 10 bases in the middle. This CDR3 region has 11 residues. Germline lookup yields CDR1 DFQATT and CDR2 SNEGSKA (reference sequence). CDR3 sequence: CSANIQDEAFF. In nucleotides, the CDR3 is TGCAGTGCTAATATACAGGATGAAGCTTTCTTT.

In the case of this clone: Other DNA variants within this sample encode the same CDR3. The CDR3 DNA sequence: TGCGCCAGCAGCCCGGGACAGGGGGCTTACGAGCAGTACTTC. Protein product: CASSPGQGAYEQYF. The chain recombines TRBV5-1 with TRBJ2-7; 12 nucleotides match TRBD1. The V and J ends lost 4 bases and 4 bases, in that order; junction bases with no gene match: 3. Germline CDR1 SGHRS, CDR2 YFSETQ. CDR3 length: 14 amino acids.

On this clone: One end of the junction does not line up with germline, which may come from a read error. Other DNA sequences within the sample encode an identical CDR3. The rearrangement links TRBV3-1 (or the pseudogene TRBV3-2) to TRBJ1-1; 7 nucleotides line up with TRBD1. The CDR3 spans 17 residues. Germline lookup yields CDR1 LGHDT and CDR2 YNNKEL (reference sequence). CDR3 residues: CASSQLYTGTAHTEAFF. In DNA form, the CDR3 reads TGTGCCAGCAGCCAACTGTACACCGGGACAGCACACACTGAAGCCTTCTTT.

The V and J genes are TRBV4-1 and TRBJ2-1, with D hard to call. With 6 bases removed from V and 9 bases from J, the gap between germline ends came to 21 bases. Germline assignment: CDR1 MGHRA and CDR2 YSYEKL. This CDR3 comprises 15 residues. The CDR3 loop is CASRPEAQPSGEQFF. DNA for the CDR3: TGCGCCAGCAGACCAGAAGCCCAGCCTTCGGGTGAGCAGTTCTTC.

The chain has TRBV11-3 and TRBJ2-1; D possibly corresponds to TRBD2 (5 bases). Germline V gene lookup returns CDR1 SGHNT and CDR2 YENEEA. Between the trimmed V and J ends, which lost 5 bases and 4 bases, there was a span of 9 bases. There are 13 residues in the CDR3. The CDR3 loop is CASSQEGYNEQFF. In DNA form, the CDR3 reads TGTGCCAGCAGCCAAGAGGGATACAATGAGCAGTTCTTC. The whole variable domain, remainder taken from reference TRBV11-3 and TRBJ2-1, is EAGVVQSPRYKIIEKKQPVAFWCNPISGHNTLYWYLQNLGQGPELLIRYENEEAVDDSQLPKDRFSAERLKGVDSTLKIQPAELGDSAVYLCASSQEGYNEQFFGPGTRLTVL.

The J gene is TRBJ1-2, the V gene TRBV19, with 7 bases identical to TRBD1. The ends lost 1 base at V and 5 bases at J; junction bases unmatched: 4. The germline gives CDR1 LNHDA, CDR2 SQIVND (reference sequence). The CDR3 sequence is 14 residues long. The CDR3 DNA follows: TGTGCCAGTAGTATAGGACAGGGAGGGTATGGCTACACCTTC. It yields the protein CASSIGQGGYGYTF. The full variable domain, with the rest looked up from reference TRBV19 and TRBJ1-2, is DGGITQSPKYLFRKEGQNVTLSCEQNLNHDAMYWYRQDPGQGLRLIYYSQIVNDFQKGDIAEGYSVSREKKESFPLTVTSAQKNPTAFYLCASSIGQGGYGYTFGSGTRLTVV.

This clone has a single count. This chain uses TRBV5-6 with TRBJ2-3; 8 nucleotides match TRBD2. The CDR3 is 18 amino acids. The J segment lost 2 bases and the V segment lost 4 bases, leaving 15 bases of the junction unmatched. Germline CDR1 and CDR2: SGHDT and YYEEEE. CDR3 amino acids: CASSNPGLVLDITDTQYF. For the CDR3, the DNA is TGTGCCAGCAGCAATCCGGGACTAGTTCTCGACATCACAGATACGCAGTATTTT.

This sequence joins TRBV2 and TRBJ1-4; D ambiguous. CDR3 length: 13 residues. Trimming pared 7 bases from V and 0 bases from J, leaving 6 bases between. CDR1 and CDR2 (germline): SNHLY, FYNNEI. CDR3 nucleotides: TGTGCCAGCACGAGTGCAACTAATGAAAAACTGTTTTTT. Protein sequence: CASTSATNEKLFF.

The chain employs TRBV7-2 and TRBJ1-1; the D gene is possibly TRBD1 (6 bases). The germline CDR1 and CDR2 sequences are SGHTA and FQGNSA. The CDR3 loop spans 15 amino acids. V dropped 5 bases and J dropped 0 bases, with 13 bases sitting between them. The DNA for the CDR3 is TGTGCCAGCAGCGCGACCGGGACAATGAACACTGAAGCTTTCTTT. Its protein product is CASSATGTMNTEAFF. The variable domain in full, with the rest retrieved from reference TRBV7-2 and TRBJ1-1, is GAGVSQSPSNKVTEKGKDVELRCDPISGHTALYWYRQSLGQGLEFLIYFQGNSAPDKSGLPSDRFSAERTGGSVSTLTIQRTQQEDSAVYLCASSATGTMNTEAFFGQGTRLTVV.

CDR3 bases: TGTGCCAGCAGTGATCCGGGACAGTCTGTGAGGGGGTCACCCCTCCACTTT. Residues: CASSDPGQSVRGSPLHF. This rearrangement joins TRBV6-1 to TRBJ1-6, with 7 positions matching TRBD1. V shed 3 bases and J 10 bases; nucleotides not matched to a gene: 15. The germline V gene encodes CDR1 MNHNS and CDR2 SASEGT. The CDR3 runs to 17 residues.

This clone has a handful of counts. The V call is TRBV6-1, the J call TRBJ2-2; D unresolved. CDR1 is MNHNS and CDR2 is SASEGT in the germline V gene. The germline V and J ends were trimmed by 10 bases and 5 bases, with 8 bases remaining between them. This CDR3 contains 11 residues. Here the CDR3 reads CATQYTGELFF. The DNA for the CDR3 is TGTGCCACCCAGTATACCGGGGAGCTGTTTTTT.

CDR3 DNA sequence: TGTGCCAGCAGTGATGACAGACTCCTCTTCGGCTACACCTTC. Its translation: CASSDDRLLFGYTF. The chain combines TRBV25-1 with TRBJ1-2; D may be TRBD1 (5 bases). The length of the CDR3 is 14 residues. Germline V lookup: CDR1 MGHDK, CDR2 SYGVNS. V was trimmed by 3 bases and J by 8 bases, leaving 16 bases between them.

The count of this clone is one. The chain couples TRBV29-1 to TRBJ2-7; TRBD2 might be the D (5 bases). V dropped 1 base and J dropped 5 bases, with 9 bases sitting between them. In germline, CDR1 is SQVTM, CDR2 ANQGSEA. The CDR3 is made up of 12 amino acids. The CDR3 loop reads CSVEVAGNEQYF. Here the CDR3 DNA reads TGCAGCGTTGAAGTAGCCGGGAACGAGCAGTACTTC.

The chain recombines TRBV4-1 with TRBJ2-1, with 8 nucleotides matching TRBD1. This CDR3 comprises 15 residues. Germline CDR1 MGHRA, CDR2 YSYEKL. The V gene end was trimmed by 1 base and the J gene end by 11 bases; junction bases not matched to a gene: 10. The DNA of the CDR3 is TGCGCCAGCAGCCAAGTAGCTGCAGGGGGCGGTAAGCAGTTCTTC. Amino acid sequence: CASSQVAAGGGKQFF.

This clone was seen only once. V and J are TRBV6-5 and TRBJ1-4; a weak D match, TRBD1 (5 bases). V was pared by 11 bases and J by 2 bases, with 15 bases between. Germline-derived CDR1 and CDR2 are MNHEY and SVGAGI. This CDR3 contains 14 residues. The CDR3 region is CASARDRTNEKLFF. CDR3 DNA: TGTGCCTCAGCCCGGGACCGCACTAATGAAAAACTGTTTTTT.

The chain employs TRBV6-6 and TRBJ2-5; 9 bases fit TRBD1. The trim removed 5 bases at V and 5 bases at J, leaving 15 bases unmatched. The CDR3 is 17 amino acids. In germline, CDR1 is MNHNY, CDR2 SVGAGI (reference sequence). DNA for the CDR3: TGTGCCAGCAGTCAGGGTCGAAACAGGGGGCTGGGGGAGACCCAGTACTTC. Protein product: CASSQGRNRGLGETQYF.

V is TRBV5-5 and J is TRBJ1-4; D may be TRBD1 (6 bases). The CDR3 is made up of 15 amino acids. The germline V gene encodes CDR1 SGHKS and CDR2 YYEKEE (reference sequence). The V end was cut by 0 bases, the J end by 3 bases, with 9 bases between. CDR3 loop: CASSLGDKPNEKLFF. Here the CDR3 DNA reads TGTGCCAGCAGCTTGGGGGACAAACCTAATGAAAAACTGTTTTTT.

This chain joins TRBV3-1 (or the pseudogene TRBV3-2) and TRBJ2-1; D not certain. V gave up 4 bases and J gave up 0 bases, with 10 bases separating them. CDR3 length: 15 amino acids. Germline V CDR1 and CDR2: LGHDT, YNNKEL (reference sequence). The CDR3 DNA reads as TGTGCCAGCAGCCGAGAAGGAAGCTCCTACAATGAGCAGTTCTTC. It codes for CASSREGSSYNEQFF.

The chain links TRBV6-5 to TRBJ1-1; a possible D gene is TRBD1 (6 bases). The V end was cut by 2 bases, the J end by 7 bases, with 14 bases between. The germline V gene has CDR1 MNHEY and CDR2 SVGAGI. There are 14 residues in the CDR3. CDR3 amino acids: CASSYLGQSGEAFF. In DNA, the CDR3 is TGTGCCAGCAGTTACCTCGGACAGAGCGGTGAAGCTTTCTTT.

The chain joins TRBV4-2 to TRBJ2-6, with D unresolved. The CDR3 length is 15 residues. CDR1 and CDR2 (germline): LGHNA, YNFKEQ. V was pared by 0 bases and J by 4 bases, with 7 bases between. CDR3 DNA: TGTGCCAGCAGCCAAGAACGGAACGGGGCCAACGTCCTGACTTTC. Translating gives CASSQERNGANVLTF.

The gene calls are TRBV28 and TRBJ1-3; D ambiguous. Trimming removed 6 bases from V and 4 bases from J, with 13 bases in between. The CDR3 has 14 amino acids. Germline V gives CDR1 MDHEN, CDR2 SYDVKM. This CDR3 is CASSPVGVGNTIYF. The CDR3, as DNA: TGTGCCAGCAGCCCGGTCGGGGTGGGAAACACCATATATTTT.

The chain uses TRBV24-1 and TRBJ2-1; TRBD2 aligns across 7 bases. CDR1 and CDR2 from the germline V gene are KGHDR and SFDVKD. V gave up 4 bases and J gave up 0 bases; unmatched junction bases: 11. The CDR3 has 18 residues. Written as DNA, the CDR3 is TGTGCCACCAGTGACAGAGCTAGCGGAGGACTCTCCTACAATGAGCAGTTCTTC. Amino acids: CATSDRASGGLSYNEQFF.